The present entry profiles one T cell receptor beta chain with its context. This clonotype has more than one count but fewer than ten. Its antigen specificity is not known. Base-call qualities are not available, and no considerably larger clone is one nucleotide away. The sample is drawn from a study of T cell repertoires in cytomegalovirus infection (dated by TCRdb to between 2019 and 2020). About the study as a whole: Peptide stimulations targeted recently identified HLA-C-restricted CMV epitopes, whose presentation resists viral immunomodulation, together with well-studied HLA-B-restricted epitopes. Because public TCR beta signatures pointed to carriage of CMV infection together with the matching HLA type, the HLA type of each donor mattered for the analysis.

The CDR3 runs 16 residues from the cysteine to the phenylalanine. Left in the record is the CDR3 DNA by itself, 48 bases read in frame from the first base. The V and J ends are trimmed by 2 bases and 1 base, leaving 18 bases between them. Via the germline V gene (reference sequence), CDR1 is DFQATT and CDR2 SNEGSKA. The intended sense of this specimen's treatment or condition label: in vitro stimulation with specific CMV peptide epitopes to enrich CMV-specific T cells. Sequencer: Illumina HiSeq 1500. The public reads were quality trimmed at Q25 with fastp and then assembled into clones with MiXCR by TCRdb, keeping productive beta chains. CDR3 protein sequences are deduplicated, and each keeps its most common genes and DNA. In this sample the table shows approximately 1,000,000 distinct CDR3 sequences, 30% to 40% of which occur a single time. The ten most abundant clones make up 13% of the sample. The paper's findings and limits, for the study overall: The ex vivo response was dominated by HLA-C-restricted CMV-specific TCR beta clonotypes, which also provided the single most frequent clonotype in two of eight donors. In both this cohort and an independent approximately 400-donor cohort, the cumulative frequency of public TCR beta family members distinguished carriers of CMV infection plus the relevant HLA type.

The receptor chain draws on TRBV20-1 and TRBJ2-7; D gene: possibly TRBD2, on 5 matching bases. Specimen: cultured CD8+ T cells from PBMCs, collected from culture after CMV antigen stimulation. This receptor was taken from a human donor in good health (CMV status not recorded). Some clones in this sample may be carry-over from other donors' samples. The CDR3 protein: CSARPTRTAKSYEQYF. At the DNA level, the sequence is TGCAGTGCTAGACCTACCCGGACTGCCAAGTCCTACGAGCAGTACTTC.